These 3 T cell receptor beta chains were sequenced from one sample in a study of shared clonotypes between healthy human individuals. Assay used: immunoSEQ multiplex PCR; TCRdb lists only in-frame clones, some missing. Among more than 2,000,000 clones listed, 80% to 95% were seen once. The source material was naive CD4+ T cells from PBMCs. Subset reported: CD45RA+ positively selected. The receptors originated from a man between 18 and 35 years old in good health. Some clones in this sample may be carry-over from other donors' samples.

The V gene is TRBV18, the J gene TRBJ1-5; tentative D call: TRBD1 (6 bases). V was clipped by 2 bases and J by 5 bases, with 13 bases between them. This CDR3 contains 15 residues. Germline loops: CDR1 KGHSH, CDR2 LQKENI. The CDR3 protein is CASSPVEGQYQPQHF. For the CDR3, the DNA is TGTGCCAGCTCACCAGTAGAGGGACAATATCAGCCCCAGCATTTT.

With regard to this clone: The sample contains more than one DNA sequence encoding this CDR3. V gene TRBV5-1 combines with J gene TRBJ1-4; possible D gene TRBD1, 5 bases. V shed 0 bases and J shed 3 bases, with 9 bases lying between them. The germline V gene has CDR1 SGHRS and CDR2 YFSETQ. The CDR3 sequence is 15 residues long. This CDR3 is CASSLEGAPNEKLFF. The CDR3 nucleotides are TGCGCCAGCAGCTTGGAAGGGGCTCCTAATGAAAAACTGTTTTTT.

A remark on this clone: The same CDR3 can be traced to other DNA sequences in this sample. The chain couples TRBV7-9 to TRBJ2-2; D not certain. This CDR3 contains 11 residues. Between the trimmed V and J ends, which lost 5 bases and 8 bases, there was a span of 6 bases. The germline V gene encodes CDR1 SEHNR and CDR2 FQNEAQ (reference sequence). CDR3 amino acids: CASSPSGELFF. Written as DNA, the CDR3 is TGTGCCAGCAGCCCGTCGGGGGAGCTGTTTTTT.